This entry describes one TCR beta chain. Antigen: not known. The entry originates in a study of response to subunit inactivated influenza vaccine. Study-wide findings and caveats: Few additional T cells are recruited per seasonal influenza vaccination, authors suggested.

TCRdb processed the RT-PCR reads anew with MiXCR; each CDR3 protein has one entry. Of a few hundred thousand distinct CDR3 sequences detected, less than 7.5% appear once; the ten largest clones hold around 13%. The CDR3 covers 15 residues. V lost 2 bases and J lost 2, with 12 bases in between. Per germline, CDR1 MDHEN and CDR2 SYDVKM. The source material was PBMCs from blood, sampled roughly 24 months after vaccination. The clonotype originates from a man between 50 and 70 years old who received an inactivated influenza vaccine. This sequence joins TRBV28 and TRBJ2-5; D uncertain. The CDR3 loop is CASSLSVNNQETQYF. The CDR3 nucleotides are TGTGCCAGCAGTTTAAGTGTGAACAATCAAGAGACCCAGTACTTC. Filled out from reference TRBV28 and TRBJ2-5, the complete variable domain reads DVKVTQSSRYLVKRTGEKVFLECVQDMDHENMFWYRQDPGLGLRLIYFSYDVKMKEKGDIPEGYSVSREKKERFSLILESASTNQTSMYLCASSLSVNNQETQYFGPGTRLLVL.